This T cell receptor beta chain was recorded in a study of T cells in Graves' hyperthyroidism and ophthalmopathy. Trimming pared 8 bases from V and 8 bases from J, leaving 19 bases between. Germline CDR1 reads MNHEY; CDR2 reads SVGEGT. The CDR3 runs to 14 residues. TCR beta CDR3 sequences were amplified from RNA transcripts. During a first-round RT-PCR of the TCR CDR3, the HTBI primer set was used. From the multiplex PCR reads, TCRdb called clonotypes with MiXCR, one entry per CDR3 protein. The sample contains about 610,000 distinct CDR3 sequences, approximately 14% of which appear only once. Specimen: blood. This sequence was found in a woman in her 40s with Graves' ophthalmopathy. V is TRBV6-2 or TRBV6-3 and J is TRBJ2-1, with a tentative D call TRBD2 (6 bases). The chain's CDR3 is CASARFGSVYEQFF. The CDR3 DNA follows: TGTGCCAGCGCTCGGTTCGGGAGTGTCTATGAGCAGTTCTTC.